Following are 20 T cell receptor beta chains from one sample sequenced in a study of identical twins. MiXCR, run by TCRdb on the 5' RACE reads, gives a single entry per CDR3 protein. The sample carries about 690,000 distinct CDR3 sequences, around 5.7% recorded once. Sequences were obtained from naive T cells sorted from blood. The receptor set was obtained from a man between 18 and 29 years old in good health.

Remarks on this clonotype: A much larger clone lies one base from this, so it may be a read error. The chain joins TRBV5-1 to TRBJ2-3, with a tentative D call TRBD2 (5 bases). CDR3 length equals 16 residues. Trimming removed 3 bases from V and 3 bases from J, with 17 bases in between. The V gene's germline CDR1 is SGHRS and CDR2 YFSETQ. CDR3 in amino acids: CASSSGFRPSTDTQYF. Here the CDR3 DNA reads TGCGCCAGCAGCTCGGGATTCCGTCCCTCTACAGATACGCAGTATTTT.

The CDR3 DNA follows: TGTGCCAGCAGTTTTGCGGGAGGGCCGGGCACAGATACGCAGTATTTT. It specifies CASSFAGGPGTDTQYF. The chain uses TRBV12-3 or TRBV12-4 and TRBJ2-3, with TRBD2 matching over 9 bases. V trimming: 3 bases; J trimming: 1 base; junction bases outside the gene matches: 5. The CDR3 runs 16 residues.

This clonotype was seen at least ten times. This chain uses TRBV12-3 or TRBV12-4 with TRBJ1-2; D is possibly TRBD1 (5 bases). V was trimmed by 6 bases and J by 2 bases, leaving 16 bases between them. CDR3 length equals 15 residues. CDR3 sequence reads: CASSPPRQRNYGYTF. As DNA, the CDR3 is TGTGCCAGCAGCCCGCCACGACAGAGAAACTATGGCTACACCTTC.

This rearrangement joins TRBV5-6 to TRBJ2-1, with D tentatively TRBD1 (5 bases). This CDR3 has 15 residues. Looked up from germline, CDR1 is SGHDT and CDR2 is YYEEEE. Trimming removed 1 base from V and 0 bases from J, with 8 bases in between. CDR3 protein: CASSLLQASYNEQFF. Written as DNA, the CDR3 is TGTGCCAGCAGCTTGTTACAGGCCTCCTACAATGAGCAGTTCTTC.

At least ten counts were recorded for this clonotype. The chain uses TRBV20-1 and TRBJ2-1; possibly TRBD1 or TRBD2 for D (5 bases each). Trimming left V 1 base short and J 9 bases short, with 10 bases between. CDR1 is DFQATT and CDR2 is SNEGSKA in the germline V gene (reference sequence). The CDR3 contains 12 residues. This CDR3 reads CSARVWGSEQFF. The DNA of the CDR3 is TGCAGTGCTAGAGTGTGGGGGAGTGAGCAGTTCTTC.

This clonotype was seen a handful of times. The CDR3, as DNA: TGTGCCAGCAGTCGGGACCGCCCTGGGGACACTGAAGCTTTCTTT. Amino acids: CASSRDRPGDTEAFF. This chain connects TRBV2 to TRBJ1-1; weak D call: TRBD1 (5 bases). Trimming cost V 5 bases and J 3 bases, with 16 bases left between them. The CDR3 is 15 residues long. Germline-derived CDR1 and CDR2 are SNHLY and FYNNEI.

This clonotype was counted at least ten times. J is TRBJ2-3 and V is TRBV29-1; D unresolved. CDR3 length: 12 amino acids. V lost 4 bases, J lost 4 bases, and 9 bases lay in between. Per the germline V gene, CDR1 is SQVTM and CDR2 is ANQGSEA. The DNA for the CDR3 is TGCAGCGTTGTTCCCTCCCCAGATACGCAGTATTTT. Protein sequence: CSVVPSPDTQYF.

This chain uses TRBV5-6 with TRBJ2-7; 10 bases are shared with TRBD2. The V gene's germline CDR1 is SGHDT and CDR2 YYEEEE. Trimming at V came to 0 bases and at J to 3 bases, leaving 6 bases not matched to a gene. The CDR3 totals 16 residues. DNA for the CDR3: TGTGCCAGCAGCTTGGCTCGACTAGCGGGCAGCTACGAGCAGTACGTC. Amino acids: CASSLARLAGSYEQYV.

This clonotype was counted ten times or more. CDR3 residues: CASSQESGAYEQFF. In DNA form, the CDR3 reads TGCGCCAGCAGCCAAGAGTCAGGGGCTTATGAGCAGTTCTTC. The chain recombines TRBV5-1 with TRBJ2-1, with D tentatively TRBD1 (6 bases). The CDR3 sequence is 14 residues long. Germline values: CDR1 SGHRS, CDR2 YFSETQ. Trimming left V 4 bases short and J 8 bases short, with 16 bases between.

This chain joins TRBV6-5 and TRBJ2-2; 8 nucleotides align to TRBD2. Trimming at V came to 0 bases and at J to 7 bases, leaving 13 bases not matched to a gene. The V gene's germline CDR1 is MNHEY and CDR2 SVGAGI. CDR3 length: 18 residues. CDR3 sequence: CASSYSTSAAKCGGELFF. CDR3 sequence (DNA): TGTGCCAGCAGTTACTCGACTAGCGCCGCGAAGTGCGGCGGGGAGCTGTTTTTT.

V usage is TRBV6-1 and J usage is TRBJ2-1; D is unresolved. The V gene lost 1 base and the J gene lost 8 bases, with 15 bases spanning the gap. Germline V gene data show CDR1 as MNHNS and CDR2 as SASEGT. There are 15 residues in the CDR3. The CDR3 region has the DNA TGTGCCAGCAGTGAAGTTGGGCTAGGCAGCCATGAGCAGTTCTTC. Protein: CASSEVGLGSHEQFF.

The chain uses TRBV20-1 and TRBJ2-5; 12 bases are a match to TRBD2. The CDR3 has 16 residues. The germline gives CDR1 DFQATT, CDR2 SNEGSKA (reference sequence). J was trimmed by 4 bases and V by 1 base; bases with no gene match: 7. The CDR3 coding sequence is TGCAGTGCTAGAGGCCTGACTAGCGGGAGTCGAGAGACCCAGTACTTC. Its protein product is CSARGLTSGSRETQYF.

This clonotype occurred many times. The chain has TRBV9 and TRBJ2-1, with a weak D call TRBD2 (6 bases). This CDR3 is built from 16 residues. Germline V gene data show CDR1 as SGDLS and CDR2 as YYNGEE. V was pared by 0 bases and J by 3 bases, with 13 bases between. CDR3 protein: CASSVGSAGDYNEQFF. CDR3 DNA sequence: TGTGCCAGCAGCGTAGGGTCAGCGGGTGACTACAATGAGCAGTTCTTC.

This clonotype was seen a few times. The gene calls are TRBV5-1 and TRBJ1-4, with TRBD1 matching 11 bases. V shed 3 bases and J 6 bases; nucleotides not matched to a gene: 4. CDR1 and CDR2 (germline): SGHRS, YFSETQ. The CDR3 length is 15 residues. The DNA of the CDR3 is TGCGCCAGCAGCTGGACAGGGGGCGAAGATGAAAAACTGTTTTTT. Its protein is CASSWTGGEDEKLFF. The full variable domain, completed using reference TRBV5-1 and TRBJ1-4, is KAGVTQTPRYLIKTRGQQVTLSCSPISGHRSVSWYQQTPGQGLQFLFEYFSETQRNKGNFPGRFSGRQFSNSRSEMNVSTLELGDSALYLCASSWTGGEDEKLFFGSGTQLSVL.

V usage is TRBV19 and J usage is TRBJ2-4; 7 bases are shared with TRBD2. Germline trimming cut 3 bases from V and 2 bases from J; bases unmatched to any gene: 10. This CDR3 is built from 17 residues. In germline, CDR1 is LNHDA, CDR2 SQIVND (reference sequence). The CDR3 DNA is TGTGCCAGTAGTATTATGTGGGAGGGCCGGACCAAAAACATTCAGTACTTC. This gives the protein CASSIMWEGRTKNIQYF.

This clonotype was seen repeatedly, ten times or more. The genes are TRBV6-2 or TRBV6-3 and TRBJ2-3; 11 bases agree with TRBD1. The germline CDR1 and CDR2 sequences are MNHEY and SVGEGT. After removal of 2 bases from V and 6 bases from J, the junction contained 7 bases not matched to a gene. The CDR3 consists of 16 residues. CDR3 loop: CASSYVEDRGLDTQYF. CDR3 nucleotides: TGTGCCAGCAGTTACGTGGAGGACAGGGGGCTGGATACGCAGTATTTT.

This clonotype has ten or more counts. This chain joins TRBV11-1 and TRBJ2-3; TRBD2 aligns across 11 bases. There are 20 residues in the CDR3. The germline V gene has CDR1 SGHAT and CDR2 FQDESV (reference sequence). The V segment lost 7 bases and the J segment 0 bases; nucleotides outside the gene matches: 18. CDR3 coding DNA: TGTGCCAGCACCCAACCGGGACTAGCGGCAACTGTACTTAGCACAGATACGCAGTATTTT. Translated: CASTQPGLAATVLSTDTQYF.

A word on this clonotype: A much larger clonotype is one base distant, so this may be a read error. J is TRBJ2-4 and V is TRBV20-1, with 8 bases identical to TRBD1. With 8 bases clipped from V and 15 bases from J, the junction kept 12 bases outside the gene matches. The CDR3 loop spans 11 amino acids. CDR1 and CDR2 (germline): DFQATT, SNEGSKA (reference sequence). CDR3 bases: TGCAGTACTGGGACAGGTGAAGAAGGGTACTTC. Translation gives CSTGTGEEGYF.

This clonotype was counted ten times or more. The rearrangement links TRBV5-1 to TRBJ2-7; 14 positions match TRBD2. V trimming: 3 bases; J trimming: 0 bases; junction bases outside the gene matches: 5. Germline V lookup: CDR1 SGHRS, CDR2 YFSETQ. The CDR3 loop spans 17 amino acids. CDR3 in amino acids: CASSSGLAGGYSYEQYF. As DNA, the CDR3 is TGCGCCAGCAGCTCCGGACTAGCGGGAGGCTACTCCTACGAGCAGTACTTC.

The chain couples TRBV12-3 or TRBV12-4 to TRBJ1-4, with D unclear. This CDR3 is built from 14 residues. V was trimmed by 8 bases and J by 8 bases, leaving 18 bases between them. In nucleotides, the CDR3 is TGTGCCAGCGCCAAAACACGGCTCGGGGAAAAACTGTTTTTT. Protein sequence: CASAKTRLGEKLFF.